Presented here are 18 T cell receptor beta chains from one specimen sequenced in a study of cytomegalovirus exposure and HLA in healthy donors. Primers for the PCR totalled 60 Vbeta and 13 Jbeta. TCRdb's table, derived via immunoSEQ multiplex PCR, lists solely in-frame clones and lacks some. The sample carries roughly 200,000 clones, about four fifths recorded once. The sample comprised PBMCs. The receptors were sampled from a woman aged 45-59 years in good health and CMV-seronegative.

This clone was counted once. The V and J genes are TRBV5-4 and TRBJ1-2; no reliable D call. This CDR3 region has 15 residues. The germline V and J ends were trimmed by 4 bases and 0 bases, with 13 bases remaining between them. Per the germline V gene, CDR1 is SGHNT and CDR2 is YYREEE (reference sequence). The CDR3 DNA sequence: TGTGCCAGCAGCGGGGAGGGAGGGACTAACTATGGCTACACCTTC. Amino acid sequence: CASSGEGGTNYGYTF.

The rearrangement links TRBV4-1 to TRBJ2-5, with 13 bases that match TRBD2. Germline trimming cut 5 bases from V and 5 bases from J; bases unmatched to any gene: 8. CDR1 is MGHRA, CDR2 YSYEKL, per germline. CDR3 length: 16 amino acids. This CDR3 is CASSDRTSGRAETQYF. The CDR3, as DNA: TGCGCCAGCAGCGATAGGACTAGCGGGAGAGCGGAGACCCAGTACTTC.

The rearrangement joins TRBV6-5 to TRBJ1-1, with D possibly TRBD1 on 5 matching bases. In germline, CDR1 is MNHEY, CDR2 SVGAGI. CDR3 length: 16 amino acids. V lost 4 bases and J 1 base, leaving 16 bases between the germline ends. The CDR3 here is CASSWGRVVQNTEAFF. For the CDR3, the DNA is TGTGCCAGCAGTTGGGGCAGGGTTGTACAGAACACTGAAGCTTTCTTT.

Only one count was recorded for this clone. This CDR3 reads CASSEGQGDTEAFF. The CDR3 DNA reads as TGTGCCAGCAGTGAAGGACAGGGGGACACTGAAGCTTTCTTT. This sequence joins TRBV2 and TRBJ1-1; 9 nucleotides align to TRBD1. This CDR3 comprises 14 residues. The V and J ends lost 1 base and 3 bases, in that order; junction bases with no gene match: 0. Germline V gives CDR1 SNHLY, CDR2 FYNNEI. Complete variable domain (other parts from reference TRBV2 and TRBJ1-1): EPEVTQTPSHQVTQMGQEVILRCVPISNHLYFYWYRQILGQKVEFLVSFYNNEISEKSEIFDDQFSVERPDGSNFTLKIRSTKLEDSAMYFCASSEGQGDTEAFFGQGTRLTVV.

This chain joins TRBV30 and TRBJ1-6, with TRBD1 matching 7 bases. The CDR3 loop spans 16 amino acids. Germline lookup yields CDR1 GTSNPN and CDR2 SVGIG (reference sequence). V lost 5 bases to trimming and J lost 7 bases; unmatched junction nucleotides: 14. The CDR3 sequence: CAWARPLGQENSPLHF. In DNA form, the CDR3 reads TGTGCCTGGGCCCGACCGTTAGGACAGGAAAATTCACCCCTCCACTTT.

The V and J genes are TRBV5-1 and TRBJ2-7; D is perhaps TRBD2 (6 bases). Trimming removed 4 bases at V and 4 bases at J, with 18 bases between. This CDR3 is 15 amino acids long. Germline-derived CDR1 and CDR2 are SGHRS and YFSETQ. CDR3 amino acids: CASSPRDFSTYEQYF. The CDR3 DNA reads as TGCGCCAGCAGCCCAAGGGACTTCAGTACATACGAGCAGTACTTC.

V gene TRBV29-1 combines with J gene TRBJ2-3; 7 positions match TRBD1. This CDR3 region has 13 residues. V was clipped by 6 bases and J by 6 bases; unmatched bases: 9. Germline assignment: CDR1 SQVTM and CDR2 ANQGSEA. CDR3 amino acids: CSVHRGFSDTQYF. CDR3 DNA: TGCAGCGTGCACAGGGGATTTTCTGATACGCAGTATTTT.

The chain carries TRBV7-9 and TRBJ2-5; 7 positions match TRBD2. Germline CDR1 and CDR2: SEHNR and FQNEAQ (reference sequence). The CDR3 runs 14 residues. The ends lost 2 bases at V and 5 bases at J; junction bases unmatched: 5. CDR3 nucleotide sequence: TGTGCCAGCAGCTTATGGGACTACCCCGAGACCCAGTACTTC. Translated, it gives CASSLWDYPETQYF.

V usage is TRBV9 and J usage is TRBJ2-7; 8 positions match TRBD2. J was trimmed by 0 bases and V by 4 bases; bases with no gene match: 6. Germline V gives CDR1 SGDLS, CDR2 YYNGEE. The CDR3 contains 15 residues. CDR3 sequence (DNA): TGTGCCAGCAGCCCTCGGGGGGGGAGCTCCTACGAGCAGTACTTC. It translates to CASSPRGGSSYEQYF.

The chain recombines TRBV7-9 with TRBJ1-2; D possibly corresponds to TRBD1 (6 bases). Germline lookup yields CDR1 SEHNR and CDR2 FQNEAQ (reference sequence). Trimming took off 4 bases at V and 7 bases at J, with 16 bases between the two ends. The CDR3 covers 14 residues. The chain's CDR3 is CASSSDRPYLGYTF. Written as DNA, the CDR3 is TGTGCCAGCAGCTCGGACAGACCATATCTTGGCTACACCTTC.

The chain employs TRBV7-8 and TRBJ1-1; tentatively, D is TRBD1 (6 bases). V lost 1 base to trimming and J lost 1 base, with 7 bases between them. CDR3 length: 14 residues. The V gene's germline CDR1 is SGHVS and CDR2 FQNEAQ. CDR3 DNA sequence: TGTGCCAGCAGCTTAGACAGGGCGAACACTGAAGCTTTCTTT. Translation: CASSLDRANTEAFF.

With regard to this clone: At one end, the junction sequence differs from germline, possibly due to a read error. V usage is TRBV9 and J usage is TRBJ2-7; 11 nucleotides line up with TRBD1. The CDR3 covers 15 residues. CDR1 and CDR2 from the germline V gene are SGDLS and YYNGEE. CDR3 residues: CASSTRTGGSNEQYF. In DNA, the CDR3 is TGTGCCAGCAGCACCCGGACAGGGGGCTCCAACGAGCAGTACTTC.

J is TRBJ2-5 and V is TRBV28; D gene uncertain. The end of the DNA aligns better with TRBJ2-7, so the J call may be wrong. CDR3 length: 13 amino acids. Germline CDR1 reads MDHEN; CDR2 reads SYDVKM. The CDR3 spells CASSLRVYYEQYF. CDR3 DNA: TGTGCCAGCAGTTTACGGGTTTACTACGAGCAGTACTTC.

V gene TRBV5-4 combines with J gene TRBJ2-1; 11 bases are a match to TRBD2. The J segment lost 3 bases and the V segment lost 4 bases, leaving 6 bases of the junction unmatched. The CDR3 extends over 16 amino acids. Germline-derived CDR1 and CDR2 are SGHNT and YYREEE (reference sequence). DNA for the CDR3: TGTGCCAGCAGCCCCGGGACTAGCGGCCACTACAATGAGCAGTTCTTC. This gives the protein CASSPGTSGHYNEQFF.

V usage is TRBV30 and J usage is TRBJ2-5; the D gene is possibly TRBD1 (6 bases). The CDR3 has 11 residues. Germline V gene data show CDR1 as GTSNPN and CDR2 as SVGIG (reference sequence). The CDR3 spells CARDTQETQYF. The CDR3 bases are TGTGCTCGGGACACGCAAGAGACCCAGTACTTC.

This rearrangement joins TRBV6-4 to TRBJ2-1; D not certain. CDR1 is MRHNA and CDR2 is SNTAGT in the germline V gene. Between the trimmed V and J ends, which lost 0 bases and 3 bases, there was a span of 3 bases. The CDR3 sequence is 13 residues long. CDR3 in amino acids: CASSDSSYNEQFF. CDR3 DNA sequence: TGTGCCAGCAGTGACTCTAGCTACAATGAGCAGTTCTTC.

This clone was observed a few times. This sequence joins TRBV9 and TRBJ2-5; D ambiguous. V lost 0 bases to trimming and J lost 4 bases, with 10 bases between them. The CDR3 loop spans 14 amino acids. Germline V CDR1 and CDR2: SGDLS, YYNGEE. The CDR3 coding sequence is TGTGCCAGCAGCGTAGGAGGTTTGTCAGAGACCCAGTACTTC. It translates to CASSVGGLSETQYF.

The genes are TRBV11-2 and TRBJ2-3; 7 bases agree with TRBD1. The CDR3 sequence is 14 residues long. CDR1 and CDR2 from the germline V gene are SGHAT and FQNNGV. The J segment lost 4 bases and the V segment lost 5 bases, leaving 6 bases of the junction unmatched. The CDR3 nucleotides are TGTGCCAGCAGCAGGAAAGGGGGCTCAGATACGCAGTATTTT. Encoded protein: CASSRKGGSDTQYF.